These 16 T cell receptor beta chains were all obtained from the same sample, sequenced in a study of CD8+ T cells in alopecia areata. RNA extraction was followed by reverse transcription into cDNA, which acted as the sequencing template. The repertoire was sequenced with immunoSEQ multiplex PCR; TCRdb's copy has only in-frame clones and lacks some. The sample contains approximately 150,000 clones, around 58% of which appear only once. Treatment described: oral pan-JAK inhibitor, 5-10 mg twice daily. The sequences come from CD4+ T cells sorted from blood, collected at approximately week 60, from a patient treated with tofacitinib. These receptors originate from a human donor with alopecia areata.

The table lists this clone with a few counts. The gene calls are TRBV6-6 and TRBJ2-1; D is ambiguous. This CDR3 has 11 amino acids. Trimming removed 5 bases from V and 9 bases from J, with 8 bases in between. The germline CDR1 and CDR2 sequences are MNHNY and SVGAGI (reference sequence). The CDR3 region has the DNA TGTGCCAGCAGTCCAATAGTTGAGCAGTTCTTC. Its protein is CASSPIVEQFF.

The rearrangement uses TRBV25-1 and TRBJ2-1; D is undetermined. This CDR3 spans 14 amino acids. Trimming pared 0 bases from V and 7 bases from J, leaving 10 bases between. From germline, CDR1 is MGHDK and CDR2 SYGVNS. The CDR3 DNA sequence: TGTGCCAGCAGTGAATATAAGGGTTTGAATGAGCAGTTCTTC. This encodes CASSEYKGLNEQFF.

The chain combines TRBV9 with TRBJ2-3, with a possible D match to TRBD2 (5 bases). V was pared by 1 base and J by 1 base, with 7 bases between. This CDR3 has 14 amino acids. From germline, CDR1 is SGDLS and CDR2 YYNGEE. The CDR3 DNA follows: TGTGCCAGCAGCGTAAAGGAGGGCACAGATACGCAGTATTTT. It yields the protein CASSVKEGTDTQYF.

The chain links TRBV7-2 to TRBJ2-3; no clear D gene. This CDR3 has 16 residues. Germline V CDR1 and CDR2: SGHTA, FQGNSA. The V end lost 1 base, the J end lost 2 bases, and 13 bases lay between the germline ends. CDR3 loop: CASSLVTGPPTDTQYF. In DNA, the CDR3 is TGTGCCAGCAGCTTAGTTACCGGGCCCCCCACAGATACGCAGTATTTT.

The chain joins TRBV19 to TRBJ1-1; tentative D call: TRBD1 (5 bases). V lost 7 bases and J lost 1, with 10 bases in between. Germline V gene lookup returns CDR1 LNHDA and CDR2 SQIVND (reference sequence). The CDR3 spans 13 residues. The chain's CDR3 is CASIPQGNTEAFF. The CDR3 DNA follows: TGTGCCAGTATTCCGCAGGGGAACACTGAAGCTTTCTTT.

This chain joins TRBV27 and TRBJ1-2, with D perhaps TRBD1 (5 bases). Trimming cost V 4 bases and J 0 bases, with 9 bases left between them. The CDR3 consists of 14 residues. Germline assignment: CDR1 MNHEY and CDR2 SMNVEV (reference sequence). This CDR3 reads CASSSGTPNYGYTF. In nucleotides, the CDR3 is TGTGCCAGCAGTTCCGGGACTCCTAACTATGGCTACACCTTC.

This clone was observed a few times. V gene TRBV7-2 combines with J gene TRBJ2-3, with 12 bases fitting TRBD2. The germline V gene has CDR1 SGHTA and CDR2 FQGNSA. V lost 1 base, J lost 7 bases, and 3 bases stayed unmatched. This CDR3 has 15 amino acids. The CDR3 sequence: CASSLELAGGNTQYF. The CDR3 DNA is TGTGCCAGCAGCTTAGAACTAGCGGGGGGTAATACGCAGTATTTT.

V gene TRBV30 combines with J gene TRBJ1-4, with D possibly being TRBD1 (5 bases). CDR1 and CDR2 (germline): GTSNPN, SVGIG (reference sequence). V shed 4 bases and J shed 2 bases, with 14 bases lying between them. The CDR3 runs to 15 residues. The CDR3 loop reads CAWTPAGLTNEKLFF. Written as DNA, the CDR3 is TGTGCCTGGACCCCGGCAGGGTTGACTAATGAAAAACTGTTTTTT.

This rearrangement joins TRBV6-1 to TRBJ1-1; 9 nucleotides match TRBD1. The V segment lost 9 bases and the J segment 4 bases; nucleotides outside the gene matches: 9. There are 14 residues in the CDR3. Germline loops: CDR1 MNHNS, CDR2 SASEGT. CDR3 coding DNA: TGTGCCAGTGGGACAGGGAGTGTCCGCACTGAAGCTTTCTTT. The encoded protein is CASGTGSVRTEAFF.

V and J are TRBV6-5 and TRBJ1-2; TRBD1 agrees at 8 bases. This CDR3 is built from 15 residues. The germline V gene has CDR1 MNHEY and CDR2 SVGAGI. With V trimmed by 7 bases and J by 7 bases, 14 bases remained unmatched. CDR3 loop: CASTYTLAGGSGYTF. Here the CDR3 DNA reads TGTGCCAGCACTTATACCCTGGCAGGGGGCAGTGGCTACACCTTC.

The sample holds a few counts of this clone. The chain has TRBV6-1 and TRBJ2-5, with TRBD2 identical over 12 bases. The CDR3 loop spans 23 amino acids. Germline CDR1 reads MNHNS; CDR2 reads SASEGT. V dropped 0 bases and J dropped 4; count of bases not matched to a gene: 24. CDR3 residues: CASSEARTGRSVGLAGLVETQYF. In nucleotides, the CDR3 is TGTGCCAGCAGTGAAGCGAGGACAGGGAGGTCGGTTGGACTAGCGGGGCTCGTAGAGACCCAGTACTTC.

The V gene is TRBV5-5, the J gene TRBJ1-5; TRBD1 aligns across 7 bases. Per the germline V gene, CDR1 is SGHKS and CDR2 is YYEKEE (reference sequence). The trim removed 2 bases at V and 3 bases at J, leaving 2 bases unmatched. The CDR3 runs 14 residues. CDR3: CASSFDRVNQPQHF. The DNA of the CDR3 is TGTGCCAGCAGCTTCGACAGGGTCAATCAGCCCCAGCATTTT. The whole variable domain, remainder taken from reference TRBV5-5 and TRBJ1-5, is DAGVTQSPTHLIKTRGQQVTLRCSPISGHKSVSWYQQVLGQGPQFIFQYYEKEERGRGNFPDRFSARQFPNYSSELNVNALLLGDSALYLCASSFDRVNQPQHFGDGTRLSIL.

The CDR3 DNA reads TGTGCCAGCAGGCCTCACAATGAGCAGTTCTTC. Protein product: CASRPHNEQFF. V and J are TRBV27 and TRBJ2-1; D unresolved. Germline V lookup: CDR1 MNHEY, CDR2 SMNVEV (reference sequence). The CDR3 consists of 11 residues. V lost 6 bases, J lost 5 bases, and 5 bases lay in between.

There are a few counts of this clone. The chain combines TRBV6-6 with TRBJ1-5; 9 bases are a match to TRBD1. Unmatched junction bases numbered 11, after V lost 5 bases and J lost 6 bases. Germline V gene sequence: CDR1 MNHNY, CDR2 SVGAGI (reference sequence). This CDR3 is built from 16 residues. In nucleotides, the CDR3 is TGTGCCAGCAGTGGGCCATGGACAGGGGTGGCTCAGCCCCAGCATTTT. This encodes CASSGPWTGVAQPQHF.

V and J are TRBV15 and TRBJ2-5; possibly TRBD1 for D (6 bases). Looked up from germline, CDR1 is LNHNV and CDR2 is YYDKDF (reference sequence). The CDR3 is 16 residues long. V lost 2 bases and J 0 bases, leaving 13 bases between the germline ends. The CDR3, as DNA: TGTGCCACCAGCAGACCCTTCGACAGGTACCAAGAGACCCAGTACTTC. Translation: CATSRPFDRYQETQYF. Full variable domain (outside the CDR3, taken from reference TRBV15 and TRBJ2-5): DAMVIQNPRYQVTQFGKPVTLSCSQTLNHNVMYWYQQKSSQAPKLLFHYYDKDFNNEADTPDNFQSRRPNTSFCFLDIRSPGLGDTAMYLCATSRPFDRYQETQYFGPGTRLLVL.

The chain employs TRBV6-1 and TRBJ2-7; perhaps TRBD2 as D (6 bases). CDR3 length equals 17 residues. CDR1 is MNHNS and CDR2 is SASEGT in the germline V gene. The V end lost 2 bases, the J end lost 0 bases, and 17 bases lay between the germline ends. The CDR3 sequence: CASSERVGRGISYEQYF. The DNA of the CDR3 is TGTGCCAGCAGTGAACGGGTTGGCCGCGGGATCTCCTACGAGCAGTACTTC.